Listed here are 31 T cell receptor beta chains from one sample, sequenced in a study of early T cells in non-severe SARS-CoV-2 infection. TCRdb recomputed calls from the 5' RACE reads with MiXCR, one row per CDR3 protein. The repertoire holds more than 20,000 distinct CDR3 sequences, with about 4% as singletons. The specimen was whole blood. The receptors shown here come from an adult who was a healthcare worker with PCR-confirmed SARS-CoV-2 infection or an uninfected control (not recorded which).

In its sample, this clonotype is medium-sized. The chain links TRBV6-6 to TRBJ2-1; D gene ambiguous. The ends were cut back, 5 bases at V and 3 bases at J, with 8 bases in the middle. In germline, CDR1 is MNHNY, CDR2 SVGAGI (reference sequence). This CDR3 spans 13 amino acids. The CDR3 here is CASSQRVYNEQFF. The CDR3 nucleotides read TGTGCCAGCAGTCAACGGGTCTACAATGAGCAGTTCTTC.

In regard to this clonotype: A much larger clone is a single base away; this may be a read error. The chain is built from TRBV7-2 and TRBJ1-2; the match to TRBD1 covers 12 bases. The CDR3 totals 14 residues. The trim removed 5 bases at V and 6 bases at J, leaving 4 bases unmatched. The germline gives CDR1 SGHTA, CDR2 FQGNSA. The CDR3 sequence is CASSPGTGGNGYTF. CDR3 in DNA: TGTGCCAGCAGCCCCGGGACAGGGGGCAATGGCTACACCTTC.

This clonotype was observed at least ten times. The gene calls are TRBV10-2 and TRBJ2-1; TRBD2 matches at 8 bases. This CDR3 contains 13 residues. Trimming cost V 8 bases and J 7 bases; bases outside gene matches: 7. Germline CDR1 WSHSY, CDR2 SAAADI. The CDR3 loop is CASGPGLVNEQFF. In DNA form, the CDR3 reads TGCGCCAGCGGACCGGGACTAGTGAATGAGCAGTTCTTC.

This clonotype was seen repeatedly, ten times or more. The rearrangement uses TRBV13 and TRBJ1-3, with unresolved D. CDR1 and CDR2 from the germline V gene are PRHDT and FYEKMQ (reference sequence). The length of the CDR3 is 14 residues. V dropped 7 bases and J dropped 4 bases, with 14 bases sitting between them. CDR3 region: CASKGSSIGNTIYF. The DNA of the CDR3 is TGTGCCAGCAAAGGAAGTTCAATCGGAAACACCATATATTTT.

The sample holds a few counts of this clonotype. The chain has TRBV12-3 or TRBV12-4 and TRBJ1-2; D remains ambiguous. Trimming shortened V by 3 bases and J by 2 bases, and 10 bases separated the two germline ends. The CDR3 covers 14 residues. The CDR3 spells CASSLGSTNYGYTF. In DNA form, the CDR3 reads TGTGCCAGCAGTTTGGGCAGTACCAACTATGGCTACACCTTC.

Many counts were recorded for this clonotype. The chain links TRBV5-1 to TRBJ1-2, with unresolved D. The CDR3 extends over 14 amino acids. The V gene lost 0 bases and the J gene lost 5 bases, with 11 bases spanning the gap. Germline CDR1 is SGHRS and CDR2 is YFSETQ. The CDR3 is CASSLDSGRYGYTF. Written as DNA, the CDR3 is TGCGCCAGCAGCTTGGACTCCGGGAGGTATGGCTACACCTTC.

This clonotype has a count of ten or more. The gene calls are TRBV6-2 or TRBV6-3 and TRBJ2-5; D unresolved. V lost 2 bases and J 8 bases, leaving 18 bases between the germline ends. Per germline, CDR1 MNHEY and CDR2 SVGEGT. This CDR3 has 15 residues. CDR3 nucleotides: TGTGCCAGCAGTTACCTATCGACGGACCCCAGCACCCAGTACTTC. Protein sequence: CASSYLSTDPSTQYF.

This clonotype was seen many times. CDR3 protein: CASSPLLFRRVLMNTEAFF. CDR3 nucleotides: TGTGCCAGCAGTCCGCTTTTGTTTCGACGGGTTCTCATGAACACTGAAGCTTTCTTT. The rearrangement links TRBV7-8 to TRBJ1-1; D not certain. Between the trimmed V and J ends, which lost 6 bases and 0 bases, there was a span of 26 bases. CDR3 size: 19 residues. Per the germline V gene, CDR1 is SGHVS and CDR2 is FQNEAQ.

This clonotype has just a few counts. This sequence joins TRBV7-9 and TRBJ1-2; no clear D gene. The ends were cut back, 5 bases at V and 4 bases at J, with 14 bases in the middle. Germline CDR1 reads SEHNR; CDR2 reads FQNEAQ (reference sequence). The CDR3 has 14 residues. The CDR3 sequence: CASSPLWDVYGYTF. In DNA form, the CDR3 reads TGTGCCAGCAGCCCGTTATGGGATGTCTATGGCTACACCTTC.

This clonotype was observed many times. This chain uses TRBV2 with TRBJ2-7; 7 bases fit TRBD1. Germline CDR1 reads SNHLY; CDR2 reads FYNNEI. Trimming cost V 6 bases and J 2 bases; bases outside gene matches: 4. This CDR3 has 13 amino acids. This CDR3 reads CASSQGVAYEQYF. Written as DNA, the CDR3 is TGTGCCAGCAGCCAGGGGGTCGCCTACGAGCAGTACTTC.

This clonotype was found many times. This chain joins TRBV5-1 and TRBJ2-5; D is ambiguous. The germline V gene encodes CDR1 SGHRS and CDR2 YFSETQ. This CDR3 has 13 amino acids. Trimming pared 2 bases from V and 5 bases from J, leaving 10 bases between. In DNA, the CDR3 is TGCGCCAGCAGCTTCGGCGGTCGGGAGACCCAGTACTTC. Translating gives CASSFGGRETQYF.

This clonotype occurred many times. The genes are TRBV6-4 and TRBJ2-5; D is uncertain. Germline CDR1 MRHNA, CDR2 SNTAGT. The CDR3 extends over 14 amino acids. The V end was cut by 3 bases, the J end by 1 base, with 9 bases between. The CDR3: CASSDTPGQETQYF. CDR3 nucleotide sequence: TGTGCCAGCAGTGATACGCCTGGCCAAGAGACCCAGTACTTC.

Note on this clonotype: Sequence at one end of the junction differs from germline and may be a read error. J is TRBJ2-3 and V is TRBV5-1, with 9 nucleotides matching TRBD2. This CDR3 is built from 15 residues. Germline assignment: CDR1 SGHRS and CDR2 YFSETQ. DNA for the CDR3: TGCGCCAGCAGCTCGACTAGCGGCCCCACAAATACGCAGTATTTT. It translates to CASSSTSGPTNTQYF.

This clonotype was picked up many times. The chain carries TRBV20-1 and TRBJ1-2; 10 positions agree with TRBD1. The CDR3 has 16 residues. The ends lost 1 base at V and 8 bases at J; junction bases unmatched: 13. The germline V gene has CDR1 DFQATT and CDR2 SNEGSKA (reference sequence). The DNA for the CDR3 is TGCAGTGCTAGAGCCCTCCGACAGGGGGCGGAAGTAGGCTACACCTTC. It codes for CSARALRQGAEVGYTF.

This clonotype came up many times. DNA of the CDR3: TGTGCCAGCAGCCGACAAGCGGGGGGGCCGGATGAGCAGTTCTTC. Protein product: CASSRQAGGPDEQFF. The chain combines TRBV7-3 with TRBJ2-1; 10 positions agree with TRBD2. Germline assignment: CDR1 SGHTA and CDR2 FQGTGA. The CDR3 totals 15 residues. V was pared by 5 bases and J by 8 bases, with 9 bases of the junction left unmatched. Looking up the rest from reference TRBV7-3 and TRBJ2-1 gives the full variable domain: GAGVSQTPSNKVTEKGKYVELRCDPISGHTALYWYRQSLGQGPEFLIYFQGTGAADDSGLPNDRFFAVRPEGSVSTLKIQRTERGDSAVYLCASSRQAGGPDEQFFGPGTRLTVL.

This clonotype was seen a handful of times. This chain links TRBV6-5 with TRBJ2-3, with D uncertain. The CDR3 consists of 13 residues. Germline V gives CDR1 MNHEY, CDR2 SVGAGI. V lost 7 bases, J lost 7 bases, and 15 bases lay in between. The CDR3 sequence is CASTPGGSNTQYF. The CDR3 bases are TGTGCCAGCACCCCCGGCGGATCGAATACGCAGTATTTT.

This clonotype has ten or more counts. V usage is TRBV4-3 and J usage is TRBJ1-2; TRBD1 aligns across 10 bases. Germline-derived CDR1 and CDR2 are LGHNA and YSLEER. Trimming cost V 1 base and J 7 bases; bases outside gene matches: 6. This CDR3 spans 15 amino acids. The CDR3 sequence: CASSQGGQGLSGYTF. The CDR3, as DNA: TGCGCCAGCAGCCAAGGGGGACAGGGGCTGTCTGGCTACACCTTC.

This clonotype was recorded a few times. This sequence joins TRBV6-6 and TRBJ1-1; D remains ambiguous. The CDR3 consists of 11 residues. In germline, CDR1 is MNHNY, CDR2 SVGAGI (reference sequence). V gave up 8 bases and J gave up 2 bases, with 6 bases separating them. The CDR3, as DNA: TGTGCCAGCTCGCATAACACTGAAGCTTTCTTT. It yields the protein CASSHNTEAFF.

The sample holds many counts of this clonotype. The J gene is TRBJ2-1, the V gene TRBV11-2, with a weak D call TRBD1 (6 bases). The CDR3 has 16 residues. The V and J ends lost 4 bases and 0 bases respectively, with 13 bases between them. Germline V gene data show CDR1 as SGHAT and CDR2 as FQNNGV. The CDR3 here is CASSSLRGSSYNEQFF. CDR3 sequence (DNA): TGTGCCAGCAGCTCCTTAAGGGGGTCCTCCTACAATGAGCAGTTCTTC.

This clonotype was seen a handful of times. This chain joins TRBV7-8 and TRBJ2-7; a possible D gene is TRBD1 (6 bases). The germline gives CDR1 SGHVS, CDR2 FQNEAQ. V dropped 1 base and J dropped 7 bases, with 17 bases sitting between them. The CDR3 covers 15 residues. The CDR3 is CASSLGGQNPGEQYF. CDR3 sequence (DNA): TGTGCCAGCAGCTTAGGGGGGCAAAATCCTGGGGAGCAGTACTTC.

This clonotype was counted many times. The chain combines TRBV20-1 with TRBJ1-1; maybe TRBD1 (6 bases). V was pared by 6 bases and J by 1 base, with 15 bases between. The germline V gene encodes CDR1 DFQATT and CDR2 SNEGSKA (reference sequence). There are 14 residues in the CDR3. CDR3 amino acids: CSAPGQRPNTEAFF. CDR3 bases: TGCAGTGCCCCCGGACAGAGACCGAACACTGAAGCTTTCTTT.

This clonotype was counted many times. The V and J genes are TRBV7-6 and TRBJ2-1, with TRBD2 matching over 12 bases. The CDR3 has 15 residues. Germline values: CDR1 SGHVS, CDR2 FNYEAQ. J gave up 4 bases and V 4 bases, and 2 bases lay outside the gene matches. The CDR3 DNA reads TGTGCCAGCAGCTCTAGCGGGGGGGCGTACAATGAGCAGTTCTTC. Its protein is CASSSSGGAYNEQFF.

The J gene is TRBJ1-2, the V gene TRBV29-1, with a tentative D call TRBD1 (5 bases). The CDR3 spans 11 residues. Trimming removed 2 bases at V and 7 bases at J, with 8 bases between. The germline CDR1 and CDR2 sequences are SQVTM and ANQGSEA. This CDR3 is CSVETRAGYTF. CDR3 nucleotide sequence: TGCAGCGTTGAAACCAGGGCTGGCTACACCTTC. The variable domain in full, with the rest retrieved from reference TRBV29-1 and TRBJ1-2, is SAVISQKPSRDICQRGTSLTIQCQVDSQVTMMFWYRQQPGQSLTLIATANQGSEATYESGFVIDKFPISRPNLTFSTLTVSNMSPEDSSIYLCSVETRAGYTFGSGTRLTVV.

The chain combines TRBV20-1 with TRBJ2-7; D not resolved. V was cut by 3 bases and J by 3 bases, with 6 bases left in between. The germline V gene has CDR1 DFQATT and CDR2 SNEGSKA (reference sequence). CDR3 length: 11 amino acids. CDR3 loop: CSASPDYEQYF. In nucleotides, the CDR3 is TGCAGTGCTAGTCCCGACTACGAGCAGTACTTC.

There are many counts of this clonotype. The chain recombines TRBV14 with TRBJ1-4, with D perhaps matching TRBD1 (5 bases). The germline V gene has CDR1 SGHDN and CDR2 FVKESK. Deletions cut 6 bases from V and 2 bases from J, with 13 bases between. The CDR3 is made up of 15 amino acids. The CDR3 here is CASRASGTTNEKLFF. Here the CDR3 DNA reads TGTGCCAGCAGGGCGTCCGGGACGACTAATGAAAAACTGTTTTTT.

This clonotype is medium-sized (0.01 to 0.1%) within its sample. Relative to the germline gene, one junction end is altered; a read error may explain this. The chain combines TRBV7-7 with TRBJ2-1; tentatively, D is TRBD1 or TRBD2 (8 bases each). The germline V gene encodes CDR1 SSHAT and CDR2 FNYEAQ (reference sequence). The CDR3 is made up of 17 amino acids. The CDR3 coding sequence is TGTGCTAGCAGCCAGGGGGCCCAGCGGGGGTCTTACAATGAGCAGTTCTTC. This translates into CASSQGAQRGSYNEQFF.

This clonotype was counted many times. The chain combines TRBV18 with TRBJ1-5; no clear D gene. V was cut by 3 bases and J by 2 bases, with 5 bases left in between. Germline assignment: CDR1 KGHSH and CDR2 LQKENI. CDR3 length: 13 amino acids. The CDR3 is CASSPNRNQPQHF. CDR3 DNA sequence: TGTGCCAGCTCACCCAACCGCAATCAGCCCCAGCATTTT.

Note on this clonotype: A much more abundant neighbour one base away suggests this may be a read error. The chain is built from TRBV7-8 and TRBJ2-1; D is tentatively TRBD1 or TRBD2 (6 bases each). Germline V gene data show CDR1 as SGHVS and CDR2 as FQNEAQ. The CDR3 is made up of 15 amino acids. Trimming pared 6 bases from V and 6 bases from J, leaving 18 bases between. The CDR3 loop is CASRSGGLGPNEQFF. The CDR3 nucleotides are TGTGCCAGCAGATCCGGGGGCTTGGGCCCCAATGAGCAGTTCTTC.

The table lists this clonotype with many counts. The genes are TRBV19 and TRBJ2-7; 8 nucleotides agree with TRBD2. Germline V gene sequence: CDR1 LNHDA, CDR2 SQIVND (reference sequence). Trimming removed 10 bases from V and 0 bases from J; junction bases left unmatched: 11. There are 15 residues in the CDR3. Here the CDR3 reads CATSYQRGISYEQYF. The CDR3 nucleotides are TGTGCCACCTCGTATCAGCGGGGGATCTCCTACGAGCAGTACTTC.

This clonotype was detected many times. The DNA for the CDR3 is TGTGCCAGCAGCATCCTACGGACCAGTAGGGATACGCAGTATTTT. The encoded protein is CASSILRTSRDTQYF. The V call is TRBV11-2, the J call TRBJ2-3; D uncertain. Germline CDR1 is SGHAT and CDR2 is FQNNGV. The CDR3 has 15 residues. Trimming cost V 5 bases and J 6 bases, with 18 bases left between them.

At least ten counts were recorded for this clonotype. J is TRBJ2-7 and V is TRBV6-6, with a tentative D call TRBD1 (7 bases). This CDR3 has 14 residues. With 2 bases removed from V and 4 bases from J, the gap between germline ends came to 12 bases. The germline CDR1 and CDR2 sequences are MNHNY and SVGAGI (reference sequence). This chain's CDR3 is CASSYEQGRYEQYF. The CDR3 coding sequence is TGTGCCAGCAGTTACGAACAGGGGAGGTACGAGCAGTACTTC.